This T cell receptor (beta chain) emerged from a study of T cells in localized non-small cell lung cancer. The CDR3 runs to 15 residues. V was cut by 1 base and J by 15 bases, with 23 bases left in between. The germline V gene has CDR1 LNHNV and CDR2 YYDKDF (reference sequence). Using immunoSEQ multiplex PCR, the repertoire was profiled, and TCRdb retains in-frame clones only, with some absent. The sample lists roughly 36,000 clones; roughly 77% were seen once. The source material was PBMCs, sampled before any cancer treatment. The clonotype was recovered from a woman aged 35-75 years with stage II squamous cell lung carcinoma. The V and J genes are TRBV15 and TRBJ2-3; D is perhaps TRBD1 (6 bases). The CDR3: CATSRVGSAGETVYF. In nucleotides, the CDR3 is TGTGCCACCAGCAGAGTGGGGTCGGCAGGGGAAACAGTATATTTT.